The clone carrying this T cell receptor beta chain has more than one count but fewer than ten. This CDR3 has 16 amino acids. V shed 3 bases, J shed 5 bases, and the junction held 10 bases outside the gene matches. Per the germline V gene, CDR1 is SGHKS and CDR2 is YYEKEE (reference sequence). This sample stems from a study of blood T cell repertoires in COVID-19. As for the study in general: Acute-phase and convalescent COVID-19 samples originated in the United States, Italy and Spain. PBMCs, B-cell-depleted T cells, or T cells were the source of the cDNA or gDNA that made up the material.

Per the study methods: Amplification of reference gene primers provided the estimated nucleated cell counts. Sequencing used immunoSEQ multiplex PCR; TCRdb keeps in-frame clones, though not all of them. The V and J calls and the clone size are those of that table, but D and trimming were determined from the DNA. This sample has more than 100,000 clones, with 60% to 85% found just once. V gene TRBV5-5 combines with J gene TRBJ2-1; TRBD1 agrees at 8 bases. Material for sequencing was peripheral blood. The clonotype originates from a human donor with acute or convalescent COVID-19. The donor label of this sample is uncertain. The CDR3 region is CASSSTAGGNHNEQFF. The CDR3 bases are TGTGCCAGCAGCTCCACGGCAGGGGGCAACCACAATGAGCAGTTCTTC.